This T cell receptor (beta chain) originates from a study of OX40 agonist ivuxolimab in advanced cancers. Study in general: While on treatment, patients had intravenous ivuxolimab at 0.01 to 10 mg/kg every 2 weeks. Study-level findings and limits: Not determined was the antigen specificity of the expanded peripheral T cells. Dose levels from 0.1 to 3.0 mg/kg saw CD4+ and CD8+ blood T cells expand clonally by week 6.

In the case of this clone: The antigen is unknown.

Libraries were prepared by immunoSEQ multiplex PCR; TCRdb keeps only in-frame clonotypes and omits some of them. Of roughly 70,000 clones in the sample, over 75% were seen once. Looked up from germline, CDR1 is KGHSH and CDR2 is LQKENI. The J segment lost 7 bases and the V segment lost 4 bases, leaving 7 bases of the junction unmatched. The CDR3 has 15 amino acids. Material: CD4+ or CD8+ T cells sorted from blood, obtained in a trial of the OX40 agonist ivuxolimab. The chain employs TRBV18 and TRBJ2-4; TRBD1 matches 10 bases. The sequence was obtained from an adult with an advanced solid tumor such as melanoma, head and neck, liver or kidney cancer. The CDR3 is CASSLPTGGRNIQYF. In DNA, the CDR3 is TGTGCCAGCTCACTCCCGACAGGGGGCAGGAACATTCAGTACTTC. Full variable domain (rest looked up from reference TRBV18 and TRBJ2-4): NAGVMQNPRHLVRRRGQEARLRCSPMKGHSHVYWYRQLPEEGLKFMVYLQKENIIDESGMPKERFSAEFPKEGPSILRIQQVVRGDSAAYFCASSLPTGGRNIQYFGAGTRLSVL.